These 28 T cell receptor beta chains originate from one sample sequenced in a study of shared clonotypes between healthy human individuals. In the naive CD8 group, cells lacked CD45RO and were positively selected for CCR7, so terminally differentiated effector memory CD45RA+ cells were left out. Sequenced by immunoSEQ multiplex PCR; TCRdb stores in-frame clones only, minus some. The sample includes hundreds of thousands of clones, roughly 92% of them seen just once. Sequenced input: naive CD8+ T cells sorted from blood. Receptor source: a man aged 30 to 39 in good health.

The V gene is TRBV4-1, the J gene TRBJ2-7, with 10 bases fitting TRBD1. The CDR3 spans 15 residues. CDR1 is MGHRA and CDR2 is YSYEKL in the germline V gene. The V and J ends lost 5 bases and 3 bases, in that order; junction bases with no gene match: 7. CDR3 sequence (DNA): TGCGCCAGCAGCGACACCGGGACAGGGGTCTACGAGCAGTACTTC. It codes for CASSDTGTGVYEQYF.

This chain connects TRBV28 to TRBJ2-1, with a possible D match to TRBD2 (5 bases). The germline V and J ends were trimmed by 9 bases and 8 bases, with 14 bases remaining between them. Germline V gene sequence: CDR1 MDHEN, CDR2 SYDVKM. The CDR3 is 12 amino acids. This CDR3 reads CASLSGLDEQFF. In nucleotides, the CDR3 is TGTGCCAGTTTGAGCGGTTTGGATGAGCAGTTCTTC. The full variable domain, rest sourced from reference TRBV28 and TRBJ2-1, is DVKVTQSSRYLVKRTGEKVFLECVQDMDHENMFWYRQDPGLGLRLIYFSYDVKMKEKGDIPEGYSVSREKKERFSLILESASTNQTSMYLCASLSGLDEQFFGPGTRLTVL.

Here the CDR3 DNA reads TGTGCCAGCAGACCAGAACAAGGACAAGAGACCCAGTACTTC. This codes for CASRPEQGQETQYF. The chain is built from TRBV6-6 and TRBJ2-5; D not certain. There are 14 residues in the CDR3. CDR1 is MNHNY, CDR2 SVGAGI, per germline (reference sequence). V dropped 6 bases and J dropped 2 bases, with 13 bases sitting between them.

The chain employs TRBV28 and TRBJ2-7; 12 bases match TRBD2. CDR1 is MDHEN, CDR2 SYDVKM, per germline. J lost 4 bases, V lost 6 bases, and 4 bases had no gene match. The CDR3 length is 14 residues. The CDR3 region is CASRRLAGDYEQYF. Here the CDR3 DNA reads TGTGCCAGCAGGCGACTAGCGGGAGATTACGAGCAGTACTTC.

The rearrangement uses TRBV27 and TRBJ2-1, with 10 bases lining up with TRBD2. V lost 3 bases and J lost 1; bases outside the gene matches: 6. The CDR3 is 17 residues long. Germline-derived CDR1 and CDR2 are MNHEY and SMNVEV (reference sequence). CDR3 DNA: TGTGCCAGCAGTTTCGGATCTAGCGGGAGTTCCTACAATGAGCAGTTCTTC. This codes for CASSFGSSGSSYNEQFF.

CDR3 in amino acids: CASRAGSVTDTQYF. CDR3 sequence (DNA): TGTGCCAGCAGGGCCGGGAGCGTCACAGATACGCAGTATTTT. The chain carries TRBV6-6 and TRBJ2-3; D perhaps matches TRBD2 (6 bases). The V end lost 6 bases, the J end lost 2 bases, and 12 bases lay between the germline ends. The CDR3 runs to 14 residues. Germline CDR1 and CDR2: MNHNY and SVGAGI (reference sequence).

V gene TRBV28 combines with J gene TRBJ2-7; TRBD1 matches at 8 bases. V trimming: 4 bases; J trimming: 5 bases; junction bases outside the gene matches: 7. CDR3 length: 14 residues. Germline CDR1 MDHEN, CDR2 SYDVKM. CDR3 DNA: TGTGCCAGCAGTTCCCGGACAGGGATGAACGAGCAGTACTTC. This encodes CASSSRTGMNEQYF.

CDR3 loop: CASSFVREDGELFF. CDR3 nucleotide sequence: TGTGCCAGCAGTTTCGTTCGGGAGGACGGGGAGCTGTTTTTT. The gene calls are TRBV28 and TRBJ2-2; 7 bases are shared with TRBD2. The CDR3 spans 14 residues. With V trimmed by 3 bases and J by 7 bases, 5 bases remained unmatched. Germline values: CDR1 MDHEN, CDR2 SYDVKM.

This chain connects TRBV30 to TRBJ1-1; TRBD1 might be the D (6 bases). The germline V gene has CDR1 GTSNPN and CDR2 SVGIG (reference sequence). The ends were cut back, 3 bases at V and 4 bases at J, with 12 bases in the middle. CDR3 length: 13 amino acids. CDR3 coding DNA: TGTGCCTGGAGAACCACAGGGCCCACTGAAGCTTTCTTT. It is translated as CAWRTTGPTEAFF.

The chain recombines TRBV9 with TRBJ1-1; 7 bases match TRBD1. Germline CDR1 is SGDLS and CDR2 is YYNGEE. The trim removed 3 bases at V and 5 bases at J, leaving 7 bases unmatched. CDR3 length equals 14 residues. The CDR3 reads CASSGTGEGTEAFF. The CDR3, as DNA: TGTGCCAGCAGCGGGACAGGAGAGGGGACTGAAGCTTTCTTT.

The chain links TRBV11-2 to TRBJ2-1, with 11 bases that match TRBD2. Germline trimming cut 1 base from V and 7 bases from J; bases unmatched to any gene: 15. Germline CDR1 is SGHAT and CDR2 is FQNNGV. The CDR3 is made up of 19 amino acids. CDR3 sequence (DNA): TGTGCCAGCAGCTTAGGCCCCCAACCGGGACTAGCGGTTAGGAATGAGCAGTTCTTC. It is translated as CASSLGPQPGLAVRNEQFF.

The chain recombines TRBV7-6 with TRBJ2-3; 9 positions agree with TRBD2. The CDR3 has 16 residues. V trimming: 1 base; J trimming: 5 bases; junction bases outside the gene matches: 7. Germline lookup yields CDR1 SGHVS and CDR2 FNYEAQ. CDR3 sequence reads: CASSLEIAGARDTQYF. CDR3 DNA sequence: TGTGCCAGCAGCTTAGAAATAGCGGGAGCGAGAGATACGCAGTATTTT.

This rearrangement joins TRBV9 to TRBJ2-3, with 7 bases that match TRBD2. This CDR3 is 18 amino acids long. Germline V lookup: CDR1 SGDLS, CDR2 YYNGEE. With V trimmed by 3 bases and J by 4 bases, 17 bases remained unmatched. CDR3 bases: TGTGCCAGCAGCGGGTTGGGTGCGGCGGGAGTTGCGGCAGATACGCAGTATTTT. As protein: CASSGLGAAGVAADTQYF.

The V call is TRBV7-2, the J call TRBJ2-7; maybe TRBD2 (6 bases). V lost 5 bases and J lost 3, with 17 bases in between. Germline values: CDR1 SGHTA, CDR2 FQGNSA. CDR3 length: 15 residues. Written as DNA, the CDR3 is TGTGCCAGCAGCCCCGTTTCGGGAGAGATCTACGAGCAGTACTTC. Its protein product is CASSPVSGEIYEQYF.

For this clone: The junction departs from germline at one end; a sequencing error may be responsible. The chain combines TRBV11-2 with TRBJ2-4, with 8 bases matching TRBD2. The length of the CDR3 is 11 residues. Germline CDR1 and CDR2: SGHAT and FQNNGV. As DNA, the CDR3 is TGCGGGGGGGTGTCCAAAAACATTCAGTACTTC. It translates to CGGVSKNIQYF.

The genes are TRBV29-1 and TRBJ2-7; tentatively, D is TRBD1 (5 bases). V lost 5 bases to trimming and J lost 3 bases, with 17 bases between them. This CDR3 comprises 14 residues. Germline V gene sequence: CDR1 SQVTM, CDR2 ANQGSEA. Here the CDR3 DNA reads TGCAGCGTTCGAGTCCAGGGAAGTATCTACGAGCAGTACTTC. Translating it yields CSVRVQGSIYEQYF.

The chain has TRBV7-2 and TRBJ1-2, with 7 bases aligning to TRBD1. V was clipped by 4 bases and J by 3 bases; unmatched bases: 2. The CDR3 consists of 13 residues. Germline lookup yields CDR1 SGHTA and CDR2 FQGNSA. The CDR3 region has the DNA TGTGCCAGCAGCTCAGACAGGGACTATGGCTACACCTTC. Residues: CASSSDRDYGYTF.

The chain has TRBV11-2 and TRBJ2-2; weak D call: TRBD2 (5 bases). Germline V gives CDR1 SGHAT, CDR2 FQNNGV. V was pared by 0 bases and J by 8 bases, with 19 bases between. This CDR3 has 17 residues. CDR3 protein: CASSLDPQTTHLGELFF. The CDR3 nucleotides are TGTGCCAGCAGCTTAGATCCGCAGACTACCCATTTGGGGGAGCTGTTTTTT. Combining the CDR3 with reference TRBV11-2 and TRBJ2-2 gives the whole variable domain EAGVAQSPRYKIIEKRQSVAFWCNPISGHATLYWYQQILGQGPKLLIQFQNNGVVDDSQLPKDRFSAERLKGVDSTLKIQPAKLEDSAVYLCASSLDPQTTHLGELFFGEGSRLTVL.

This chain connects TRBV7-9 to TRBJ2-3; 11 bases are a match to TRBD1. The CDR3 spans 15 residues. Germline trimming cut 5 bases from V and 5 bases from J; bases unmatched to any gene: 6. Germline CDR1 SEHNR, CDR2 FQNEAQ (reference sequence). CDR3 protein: CASSPRTGGKDTQYF. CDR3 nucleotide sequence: TGTGCCAGCAGCCCCCGGACAGGGGGCAAAGATACGCAGTATTTT.

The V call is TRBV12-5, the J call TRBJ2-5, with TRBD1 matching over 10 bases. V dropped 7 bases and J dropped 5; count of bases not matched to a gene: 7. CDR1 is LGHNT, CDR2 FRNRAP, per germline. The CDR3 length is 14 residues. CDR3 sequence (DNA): TGTGCTAGTGCCCCAGGGACAGGGGTTGAGACCCAGTACTTC. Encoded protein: CASAPGTGVETQYF.

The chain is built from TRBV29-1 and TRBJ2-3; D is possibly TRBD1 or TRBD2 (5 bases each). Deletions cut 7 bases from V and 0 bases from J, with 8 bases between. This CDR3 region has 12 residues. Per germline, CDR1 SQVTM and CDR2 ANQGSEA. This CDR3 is CSARDSTDTQYF. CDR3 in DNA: TGCAGCGCCCGGGACAGCACAGATACGCAGTATTTT.

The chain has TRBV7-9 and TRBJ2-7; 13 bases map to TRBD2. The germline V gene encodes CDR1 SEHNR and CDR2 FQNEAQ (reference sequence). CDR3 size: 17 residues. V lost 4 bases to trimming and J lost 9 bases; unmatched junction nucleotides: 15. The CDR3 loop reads CASSSKVEGLAGLVQYF. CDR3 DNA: TGTGCCAGCAGCTCAAAGGTTGAGGGACTAGCGGGATTGGTGCAGTACTTC.

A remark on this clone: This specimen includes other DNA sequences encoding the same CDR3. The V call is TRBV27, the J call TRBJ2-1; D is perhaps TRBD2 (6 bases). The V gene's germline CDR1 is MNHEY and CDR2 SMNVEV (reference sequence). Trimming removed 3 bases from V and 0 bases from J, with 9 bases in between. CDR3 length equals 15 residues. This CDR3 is CASSFSGSSYNEQFF. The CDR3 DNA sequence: TGTGCCAGCAGTTTTTCCGGGAGCTCCTACAATGAGCAGTTCTTC.

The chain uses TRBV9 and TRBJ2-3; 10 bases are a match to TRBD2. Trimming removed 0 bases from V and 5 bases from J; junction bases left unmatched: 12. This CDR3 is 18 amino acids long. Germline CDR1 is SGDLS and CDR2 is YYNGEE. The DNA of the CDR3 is TGTGCCAGCAGCGTAGATCCCCAACTAGCGGGAACGGTAGATACGCAGTATTTT. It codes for CASSVDPQLAGTVDTQYF.

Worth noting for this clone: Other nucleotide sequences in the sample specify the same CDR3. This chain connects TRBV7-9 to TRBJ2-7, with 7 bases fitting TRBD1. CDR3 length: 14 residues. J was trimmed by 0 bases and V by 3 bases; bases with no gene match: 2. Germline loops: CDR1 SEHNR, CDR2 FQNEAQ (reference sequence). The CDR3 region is CASSFAGGSYEQYF. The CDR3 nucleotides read TGTGCCAGCAGCTTTGCAGGGGGCTCCTACGAGCAGTACTTC.

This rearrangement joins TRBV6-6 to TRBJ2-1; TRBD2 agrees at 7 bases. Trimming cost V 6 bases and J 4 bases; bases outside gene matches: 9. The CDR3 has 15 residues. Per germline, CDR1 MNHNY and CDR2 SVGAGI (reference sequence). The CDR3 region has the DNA TGTGCCAGCAGCCATGAACTAGCGTCGTACAATGAGCAGTTCTTC. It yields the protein CASSHELASYNEQFF.

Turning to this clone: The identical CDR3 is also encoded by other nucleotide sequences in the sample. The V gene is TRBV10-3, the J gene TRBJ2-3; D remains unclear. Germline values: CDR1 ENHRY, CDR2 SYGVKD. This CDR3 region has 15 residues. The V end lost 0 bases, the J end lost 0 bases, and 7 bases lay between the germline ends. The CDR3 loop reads CAISESGGSTDTQYF. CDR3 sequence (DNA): TGTGCCATCAGTGAGTCTGGCGGTAGCACAGATACGCAGTATTTT.

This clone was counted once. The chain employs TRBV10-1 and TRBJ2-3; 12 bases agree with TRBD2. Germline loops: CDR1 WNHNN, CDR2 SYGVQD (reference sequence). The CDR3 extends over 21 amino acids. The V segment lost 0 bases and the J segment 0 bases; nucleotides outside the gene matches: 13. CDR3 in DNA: TGCGCCAGCAGTGAGTCGGCCCTCGGGCTAGCGGGAGGGAGGAGCACAGATACGCAGTATTTT. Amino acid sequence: CASSESALGLAGGRSTDTQYF.